The entry that follows covers one T cell receptor (beta chain) sequence. The target antigen is unknown. MiXCR, run by TCRdb on the 5' RACE reads, gives a single entry per CDR3 protein. The table shows around 370,000 distinct CDR3 sequences, with around 21% occurring only once. The CDR3 sequence is 12 residues long. V lost 1 base, J lost 10 bases, and 6 bases stayed unmatched. Germline loops: CDR1 GTSNPN, CDR2 SVGIG (reference sequence). These data originate in a study of T-cell memory formation after mild COVID-19. Study findings and constraints: The authors left the SARS-CoV-2 specificity of second-wave clones peaking on day 37 unconfirmed. Contracting CD4+ clones lay largely in CM and EM, with CD8+ ones residing in EMRA. The finding that pre-infection memory included some responding clones suggested that cross-reactive memory joined.

The sample comprised PBMCs or a T cell subset sorted from them (not recorded which). This TCR was sampled from an adult woman who had mild COVID-19 (a few samples of this study predate the infection). Cell type and time point are not known. The V call is TRBV30, the J call TRBJ1-1, with TRBD1 matching 7 bases. In DNA form, the CDR3 reads TGTGCCTGGAGTGGTCCAGGGGGGGGAGCTTTCTTT. Amino acids: CAWSGPGGGAFF.